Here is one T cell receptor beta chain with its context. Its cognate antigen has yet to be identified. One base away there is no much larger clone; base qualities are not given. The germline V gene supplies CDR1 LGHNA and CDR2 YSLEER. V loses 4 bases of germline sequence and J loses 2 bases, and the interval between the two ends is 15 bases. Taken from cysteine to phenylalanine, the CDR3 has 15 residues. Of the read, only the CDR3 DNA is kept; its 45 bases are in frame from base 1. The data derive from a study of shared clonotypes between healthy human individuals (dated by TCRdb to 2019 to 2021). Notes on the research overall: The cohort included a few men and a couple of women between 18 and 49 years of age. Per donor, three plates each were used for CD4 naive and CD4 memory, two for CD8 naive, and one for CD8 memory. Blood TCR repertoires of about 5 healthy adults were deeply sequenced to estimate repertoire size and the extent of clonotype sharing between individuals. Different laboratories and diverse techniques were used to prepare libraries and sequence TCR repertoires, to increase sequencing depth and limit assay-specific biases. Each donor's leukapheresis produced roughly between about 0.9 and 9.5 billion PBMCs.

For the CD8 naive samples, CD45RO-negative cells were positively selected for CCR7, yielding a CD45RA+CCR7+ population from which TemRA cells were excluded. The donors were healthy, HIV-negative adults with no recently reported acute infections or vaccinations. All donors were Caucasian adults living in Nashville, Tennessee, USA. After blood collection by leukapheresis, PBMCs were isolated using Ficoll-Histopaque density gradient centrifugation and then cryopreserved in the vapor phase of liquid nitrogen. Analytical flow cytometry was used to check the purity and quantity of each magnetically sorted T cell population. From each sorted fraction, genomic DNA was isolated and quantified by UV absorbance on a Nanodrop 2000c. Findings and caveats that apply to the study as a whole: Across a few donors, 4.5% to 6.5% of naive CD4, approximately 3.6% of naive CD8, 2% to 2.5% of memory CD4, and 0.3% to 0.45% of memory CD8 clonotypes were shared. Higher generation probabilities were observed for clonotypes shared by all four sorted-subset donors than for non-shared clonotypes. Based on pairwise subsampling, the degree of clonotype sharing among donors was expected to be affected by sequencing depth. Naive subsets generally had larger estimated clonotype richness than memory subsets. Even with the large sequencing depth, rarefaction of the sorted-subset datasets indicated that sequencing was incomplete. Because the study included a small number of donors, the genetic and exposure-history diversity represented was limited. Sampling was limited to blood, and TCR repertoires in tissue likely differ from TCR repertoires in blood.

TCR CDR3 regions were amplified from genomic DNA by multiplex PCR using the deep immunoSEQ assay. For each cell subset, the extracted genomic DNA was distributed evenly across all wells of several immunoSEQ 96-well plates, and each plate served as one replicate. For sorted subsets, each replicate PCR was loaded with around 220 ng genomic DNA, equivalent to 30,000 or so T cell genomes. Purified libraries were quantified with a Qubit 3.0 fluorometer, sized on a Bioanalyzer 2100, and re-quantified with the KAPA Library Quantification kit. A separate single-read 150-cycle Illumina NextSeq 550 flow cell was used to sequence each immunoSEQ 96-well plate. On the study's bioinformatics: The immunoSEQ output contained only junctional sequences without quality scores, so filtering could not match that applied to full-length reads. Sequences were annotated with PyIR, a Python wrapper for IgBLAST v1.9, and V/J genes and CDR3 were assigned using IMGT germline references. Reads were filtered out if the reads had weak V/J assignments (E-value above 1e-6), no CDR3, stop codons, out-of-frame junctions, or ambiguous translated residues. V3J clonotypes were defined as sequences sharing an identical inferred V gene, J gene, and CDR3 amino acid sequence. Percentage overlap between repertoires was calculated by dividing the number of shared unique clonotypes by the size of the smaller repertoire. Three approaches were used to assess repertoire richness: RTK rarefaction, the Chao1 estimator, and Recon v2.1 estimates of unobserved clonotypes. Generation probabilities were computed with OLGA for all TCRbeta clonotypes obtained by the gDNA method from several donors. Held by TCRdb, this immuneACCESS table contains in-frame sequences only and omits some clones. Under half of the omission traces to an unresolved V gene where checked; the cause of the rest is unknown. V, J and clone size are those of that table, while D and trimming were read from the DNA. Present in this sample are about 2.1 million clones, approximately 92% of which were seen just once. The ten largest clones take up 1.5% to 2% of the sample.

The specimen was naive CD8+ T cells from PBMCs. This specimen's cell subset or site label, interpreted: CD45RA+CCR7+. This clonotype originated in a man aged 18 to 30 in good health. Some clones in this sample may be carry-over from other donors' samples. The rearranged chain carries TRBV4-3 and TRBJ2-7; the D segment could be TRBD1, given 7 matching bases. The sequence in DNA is TGCGCCAGCAGCCCAGGGGGGTACAATCCCTACGAGCAGTACTTC. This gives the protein CASSPGGYNPYEQYF.